This TCR beta chain was captured in a study of OX40 agonist ivuxolimab in advanced cancers. General study results and limits: Low normalized T-cell clonal expansion also characterized some of the nonresponders.

To note about this clone: As yet, its antigen is unknown.

This CDR3 comprises 17 residues. V shed 3 bases, J shed 5 bases, and the junction held 9 bases outside the gene matches. The V gene's germline CDR1 is SGHRS and CDR2 YFSETQ. Method: immunoSEQ multiplex PCR; TCRdb's copy keeps in-frame clones and lacks some. Of roughly 53,000 clones in the sample, over 70% were seen once. The specimen was CD4+ or CD8+ T cells sorted from blood, collected in a trial of the OX40 agonist ivuxolimab. This TCR came from an adult with an advanced solid tumor such as melanoma, head and neck, liver or kidney cancer. The chain joins TRBV5-1 to TRBJ2-1; 12 bases align to TRBD2. CDR3 region: CASSSDKTSGSHNEQFF. The CDR3 DNA reads TGCGCCAGCAGCTCGGATAAGACTAGCGGGAGCCACAATGAGCAGTTCTTC.